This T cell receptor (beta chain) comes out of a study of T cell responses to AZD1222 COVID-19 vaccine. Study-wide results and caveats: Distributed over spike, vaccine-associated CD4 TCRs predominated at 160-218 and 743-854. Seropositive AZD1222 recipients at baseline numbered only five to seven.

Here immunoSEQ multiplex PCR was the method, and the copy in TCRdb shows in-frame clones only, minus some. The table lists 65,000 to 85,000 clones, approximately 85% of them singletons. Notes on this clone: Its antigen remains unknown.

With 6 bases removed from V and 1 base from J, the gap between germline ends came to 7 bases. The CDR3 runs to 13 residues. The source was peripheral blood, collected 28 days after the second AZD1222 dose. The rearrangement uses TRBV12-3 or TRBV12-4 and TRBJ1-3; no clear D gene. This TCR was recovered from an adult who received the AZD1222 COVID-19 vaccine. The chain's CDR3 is CASRVGSGNTIYF. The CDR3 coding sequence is TGTGCCAGCAGGGTAGGATCTGGAAACACCATATATTTT.